Below, one T cell receptor beta chain is given with its context. This entry is derived from a study of shared clonotypes between healthy human individuals. The CDR3 covers 13 residues. Looked up from germline, CDR1 is SGHDN and CDR2 is FVKESK. The V end was cut by 0 bases, the J end by 3 bases, with 6 bases between. The data were produced by immunoSEQ multiplex PCR, yet TCRdb's version contains in-frame clones alone and is incomplete. The profile covers 450,000 to 500,000 clones, with about 72% appearing a single time and around 12% taken by the ten largest. V gene TRBV14 combines with J gene TRBJ2-7; D gene ambiguous. Sequenced material: PBMCs. The clonotype was recovered from a woman between 35 and 50 years old in good health. Some clones in this sample may be carry-over from other donors' samples. CDR3 protein: CASSQDGIYEQYF. The DNA of the CDR3 is TGTGCCAGCAGCCAAGATGGTATCTACGAGCAGTACTTC.